These T cell receptor beta chains were read from a single sample in a study of post-analysis software for immune sequencing data. Via MiXCR, TCRdb re-called the PCR reads, giving one row per CDR3 protein. The table includes 820,000 or so distinct CDR3 sequences, under 70% detected once. Sequencing input: blood. The receptors were sampled from a girl aged 10-17 years with multiple sclerosis. The CDR3 runs from the conserved cysteine through the conserved F or W. D genes are given only for firm matches. Not every row has a clone size; where given, it reads once, few, many or a size class.

v_gene	j_gene	d_gene	abundance	CDR3nt	CDR3aa
TRBV29-1	TRBJ2-7	TRBD2	.	TGCAGCGTTGAATTAGCGGGAGGGCCTCCCGAGCAGTACTTC	CSVELAGGPPEQYF
TRBV10-3	TRBJ2-7	TRBD2	few	TGTGCCATCAGTGAGTTTAGCGGGAACGAGCAGTACTTC	CAISEFSGNEQYF
TRBV5-1	TRBJ2-7	.	.	TGCGCCAGCAGCTCCTTGAATACGGACCCTTACGAGCAGTACTTC	CASSSLNTDPYEQYF
TRBV16	TRBJ1-5	.	once	TGTGCCAGCAGCCAGGCCGGAGTCAATCAGCCCCAGCATTTT	CASSQAGVNQPQHF
TRBV20-1	TRBJ1-1	.	.	TGCAGTGCTATCTCGAGGGGGTTAAGGTATGAAGCTTTCTTT	CSAISRGLRYEAFF
TRBV27	TRBJ2-3	.	.	TGTGCCAGCAGTACGAGGGATTCAGATACGCAGTATTTT	CASSTRDSDTQYF
TRBV5-1	TRBJ2-2	.	.	TGCGCCAGCAGCTTGAGCGTAGACACCGGGGAGCTGTTTTTT	CASSLSVDTGELFF
TRBV5-1	TRBJ1-2	TRBD1	.	TGCGCCAGCAGCTTGGAAGTTTCAGGGGGCTCCTATGGCTACACCTTC	CASSLEVSGGSYGYTF
TRBV5-1	TRBJ2-7	.	once	TGCGCCAGCAGCGCAACCGGGACTTCCCCCTACGAGCAGTACTTC	CASSATGTSPYEQYF
TRBV7-9	TRBJ2-7	TRBD1	.	TGTGCCGGGGGACAGACCGAGTCCGCCAGGGCCTACGAGCAGTACTTC	CAGGQTESARAYEQYF
TRBV12-3/TRBV12-4	TRBJ2-1	.	.	TGTGCCAGCAGAACACGGGGCAATGAGCAGTTCTTC	CASRTRGNEQFF
TRBV25-1	TRBJ2-7	TRBD1	.	TGTGCCAGCAGTGAGCCACAGGGGAGAATCTATGGGCAGTACTTC	CASSEPQGRIYGQYF
TRBV11-3	TRBJ2-3	.	.	TGTGCCAGCAGCCCTTCCGCGGAGTCGGATACGCAGTATTTT	CASSPSAESDTQYF
TRBV6-7	TRBJ2-3	TRBD2	.	TGTGCCAGCAGTGGAGCACTAGCGGGCCCGGAGCTCACAGATACGCAGTATTTT	CASSGALAGPELTDTQYF
TRBV5-1	TRBJ1-2	.	.	TGCGCCAGCAGCAAGACAGGTGTCTATGGCTACACCTTC	CASSKTGVYGYTF
TRBV20-1	TRBJ2-1	TRBD2	few	TGCAGTGCTAGAGTCGCCAGCGGGAGGGCCAATGAGCAGTTCTTC	CSARVASGRANEQFF
TRBV29-1	TRBJ1-2	.	.	TGCATCGAGGGGGATGGCTACACCTTC	CIEGDGYTF
TRBV20-1	TRBJ2-7	.	once	TGCAGTGCTAGAGATTTAGGAAGGGGAGCCTACGAGCAGTACTTC	CSARDLGRGAYEQYF
TRBV12-3/TRBV12-4	TRBJ2-7	TRBD2	.	TGTGCCAGCACCCTCGGGCTCGGGGGGAACTACGAGCAGTACTTC	CASTLGLGGNYEQYF
TRBV4-1	TRBJ2-5	TRBD2	.	TGCGCCAGCAGCCAAGGACCGGGGGGACAAGAGACCCAGTACTTC	CASSQGPGGQETQYF
TRBV7-9	TRBJ2-7	.	.	TGTGCCAGCAGCTCAACCGGGACACCCAAAGGGACGCCCTCCTACGAGCAGTACTTC	CASSSTGTPKGTPSYEQYF
TRBV20-1	TRBJ2-3	.	once	TGCAGCGCTCAGACAGCGGTCCTCACAGATACGCAGTATTTT	CSAQTAVLTDTQYF
TRBV20-1	TRBJ2-7	TRBD2	.	TGCAGTGCTCCGGGACTAGCGGGAGGGGTCTCCTACGAGCAGTACTTC	CSAPGLAGGVSYEQYF
TRBV9	TRBJ2-5	.	.	TGTGCCAGCAGCGTAGGGGCTATGACAGGAGGCCAAGAGACCCAGTACTTC	CASSVGAMTGGQETQYF
TRBV29-1	TRBJ2-1	.	.	TGCAGCGTTGAAGATCTGGGTTACAATGAGCAGTTCTTC	CSVEDLGYNEQFF
TRBV20-1	TRBJ2-5	.	.	TGCAGTGCTAGAGATTTCCAGGTCCAAGAGACCCAGTACTTC	CSARDFQVQETQYF
TRBV5-1	TRBJ1-5	.	few	TGCGCCAGCAGCTTGGCGGCAGGTAGCAATCAGCCCCAGCATTTT	CASSLAAGSNQPQHF
TRBV7-2	TRBJ2-5	.	few	TGTGCCAGCAGCTTAGCGTTGACTACCCAAGAGACCCAGTACTTC	CASSLALTTQETQYF
TRBV6-5	TRBJ2-4	.	few	TGTGCCAGCAGTCTGACAGAAATAGCCAAAAACATTCAGTACTTC	CASSLTEIAKNIQYF
TRBV28	TRBJ2-1	.	.	TGTGCCAGCGGGGGACTGCCTATTTCCAATGAGCAGTTCTTC	CASGGLPISNEQFF
TRBV3-1	TRBJ1-2	.	.	TGTGCCAGCAGCCAATACGGGCATCCGAGCTACACCTTC	CASSQYGHPSYTF
TRBV7-8	TRBJ2-5	TRBD1	.	TGTGCCAGCAGCCGGTCAGGGGGAAAGCAGTACTTC	CASSRSGGKQYF
TRBV5-6	TRBJ2-7	TRBD1	.	TGTGCCGGCAGCTTGGGCGTTAACCGGGACAGGCGTTCCCTGGAGCAGTACTTC	CAGSLGVNRDRRSLEQYF
TRBV10-3	TRBJ2-1	TRBD2	few	TGTGCCATCAGTGAGTCGACTAGCTTCCAGTTCTTC	CAISESTSFQFF
TRBV29-1	TRBJ2-7	.	.	TGCAGCGCCAACTACGTCCATGAGCAGTACTTC	CSANYVHEQYF